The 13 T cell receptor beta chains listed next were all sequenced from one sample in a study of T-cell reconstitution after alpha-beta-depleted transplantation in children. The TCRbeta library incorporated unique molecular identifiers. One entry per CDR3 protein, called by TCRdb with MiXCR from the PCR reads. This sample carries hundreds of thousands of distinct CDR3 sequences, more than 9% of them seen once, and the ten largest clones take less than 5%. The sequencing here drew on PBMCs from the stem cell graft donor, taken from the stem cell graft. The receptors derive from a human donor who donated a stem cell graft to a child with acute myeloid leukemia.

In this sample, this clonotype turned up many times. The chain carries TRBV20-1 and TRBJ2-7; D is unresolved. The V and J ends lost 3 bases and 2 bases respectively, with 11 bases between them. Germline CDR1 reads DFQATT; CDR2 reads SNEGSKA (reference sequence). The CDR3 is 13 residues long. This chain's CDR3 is CSASTTATYEQYF. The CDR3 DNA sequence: TGCAGTGCTAGCACAACAGCTACCTACGAGCAGTACTTC.

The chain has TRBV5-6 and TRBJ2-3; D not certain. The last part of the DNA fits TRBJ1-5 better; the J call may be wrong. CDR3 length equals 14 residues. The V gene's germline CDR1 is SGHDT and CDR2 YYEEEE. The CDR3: CASSTMARKNTQHF. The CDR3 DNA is TGTGCCAGCAGCACAATGGCTAGGAAGAATACGCAGCATTTT.

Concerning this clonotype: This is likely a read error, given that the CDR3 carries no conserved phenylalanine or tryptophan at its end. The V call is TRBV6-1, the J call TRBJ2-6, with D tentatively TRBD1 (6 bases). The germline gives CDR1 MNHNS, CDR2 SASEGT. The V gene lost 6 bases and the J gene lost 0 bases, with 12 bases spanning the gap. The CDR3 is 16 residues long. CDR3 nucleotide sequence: TGTGCCAGCAGGAGACAACAGGGCTCTGGGGCCAACGTCCTGACTTTG. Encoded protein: CASRRQQGSGANVLTL.

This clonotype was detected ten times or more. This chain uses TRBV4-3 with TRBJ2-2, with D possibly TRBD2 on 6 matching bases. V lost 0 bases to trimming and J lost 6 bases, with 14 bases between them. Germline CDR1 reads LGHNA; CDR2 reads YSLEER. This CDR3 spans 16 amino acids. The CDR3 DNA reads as TGCGCCAGCAGCCAAGATGCACAGGTAGCGGCCGGGGAGCTGTTTTTT. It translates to CASSQDAQVAAGELFF.

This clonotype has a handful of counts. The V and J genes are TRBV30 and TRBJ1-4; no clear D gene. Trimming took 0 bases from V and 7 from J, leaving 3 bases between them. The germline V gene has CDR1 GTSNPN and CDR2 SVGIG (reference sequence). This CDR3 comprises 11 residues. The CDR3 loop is CAWSVGEKLFF. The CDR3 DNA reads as TGTGCCTGGAGTGTGGGTGAAAAACTGTTTTTT.

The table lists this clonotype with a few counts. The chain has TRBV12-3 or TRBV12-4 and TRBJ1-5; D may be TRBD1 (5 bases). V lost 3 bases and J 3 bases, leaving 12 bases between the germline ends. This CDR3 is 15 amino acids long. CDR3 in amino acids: CASSFPGKVNQPQHF. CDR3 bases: TGTGCCAGCAGTTTCCCAGGGAAAGTCAATCAGCCCCAGCATTTT.

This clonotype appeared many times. The CDR3 loop reads CAISEDRVEQYF. Here the CDR3 DNA reads TGTGCCATCAGTGAGGACAGAGTCGAGCAGTACTTC. The rearrangement uses TRBV10-3 and TRBJ2-7, with D possibly TRBD1 on 5 matching bases. In germline, CDR1 is ENHRY, CDR2 SYGVKD. Trimming removed 2 bases at V and 6 bases at J, with 8 bases between. The length of the CDR3 is 12 residues.

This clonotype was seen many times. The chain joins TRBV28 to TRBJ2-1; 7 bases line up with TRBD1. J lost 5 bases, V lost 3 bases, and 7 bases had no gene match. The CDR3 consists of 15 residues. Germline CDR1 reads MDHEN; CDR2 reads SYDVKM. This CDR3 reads CASSFSRGWDNEQFF. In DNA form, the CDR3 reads TGTGCCAGCAGTTTTAGCAGGGGGTGGGACAATGAGCAGTTCTTC.

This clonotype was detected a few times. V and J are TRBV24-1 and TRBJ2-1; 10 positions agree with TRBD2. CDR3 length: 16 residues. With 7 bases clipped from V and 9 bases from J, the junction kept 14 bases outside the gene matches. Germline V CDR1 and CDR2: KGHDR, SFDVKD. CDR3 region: CATSPHSGRAYGEQFF. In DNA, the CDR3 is TGTGCCACCAGCCCTCACAGCGGGAGGGCCTATGGTGAGCAGTTCTTC.

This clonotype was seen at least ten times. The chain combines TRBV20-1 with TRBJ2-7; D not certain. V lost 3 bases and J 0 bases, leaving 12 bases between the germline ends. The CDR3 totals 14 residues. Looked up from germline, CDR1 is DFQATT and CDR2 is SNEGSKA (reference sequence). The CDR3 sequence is CSASGLGSSYEQYF. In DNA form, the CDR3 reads TGCAGTGCTAGCGGTCTGGGCAGCTCCTACGAGCAGTACTTC.

CDR3 coding DNA: TGTGCCAGCAGCCGGGACTATATACGTTTCTTC. Protein sequence: CASSRDYIRFF. The chain links TRBV14 to TRBJ2-1, with 7 positions matching TRBD2. From germline, CDR1 is SGHDN and CDR2 FVKESK. This CDR3 spans 11 amino acids. J was trimmed by 16 bases and V by 4 bases; bases with no gene match: 7.

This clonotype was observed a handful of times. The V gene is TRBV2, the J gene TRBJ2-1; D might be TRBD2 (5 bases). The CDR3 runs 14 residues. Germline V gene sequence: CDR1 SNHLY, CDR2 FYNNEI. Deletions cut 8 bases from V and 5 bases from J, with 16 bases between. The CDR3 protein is CASLRLAFNNEQFF. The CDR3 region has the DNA TGTGCCAGCCTGCGGCTAGCCTTTAACAATGAGCAGTTCTTC.

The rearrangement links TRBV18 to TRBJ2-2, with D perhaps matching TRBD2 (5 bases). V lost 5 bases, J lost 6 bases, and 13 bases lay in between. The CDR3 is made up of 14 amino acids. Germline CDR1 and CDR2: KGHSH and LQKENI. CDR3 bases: TGTGCCAGCTCAAGAACAGCGGAGGCCGGGGAGCTGTTTTTT. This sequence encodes CASSRTAEAGELFF.